This T cell receptor beta chain is from a study of CXCR3-negative and CXCR3-positive naive CD8 T cells. Study-level information: With about 1.5 +/- 0.3 million reads per library, the TRB reads numbered around 140 million in total.

Study-wide results and limits: Fresh PBMCs were used in most assays, and CXCR3 expression partially decreased after cryopreservation. CXCR3-positive naive cells had TRB CDR3s that were more hydrophobic than CXCR3-negative naive cells had. Memory cells diverged, while naive CXCR3-positive and CXCR3-negative cells had similar TRBV-TRBJ usage.

All CD8+ T cell subsets were sorted in triplicate at 250,000 to 300,000 cells each. A note on this clonotype: Its cognate antigen is unknown.

The germline CDR1 and CDR2 sequences are SSHAT and FNYEAQ (reference sequence). This CDR3 contains 13 residues. UMI-labeled TRB cDNA libraries were prepared by 5' RACE. TCRdb reanalyzed the 5' RACE reads and collapses them to one entry per CDR3 protein, without DNA. The sample features 150,000 to 180,000 distinct CDR3 sequences, with less than 0.55% in its top ten. The sample consisted of naive CXCR3+ CD8+ T cells from blood. The subset denotes: CD45RO-CCR7+CD27+CD95- naive CD8+ T cells expressing CXCR3 (TNR3+). This receptor was obtained from a human donor in good health. Some clones in this sample may be carry-over from other donors' samples. The chain has TRBV7-7 and TRBJ2-7; TCRdb gives TRBD2 as the D gene, but with no DNA this cannot be confirmed. The CDR3 protein is CASSAAGAYEQYF.